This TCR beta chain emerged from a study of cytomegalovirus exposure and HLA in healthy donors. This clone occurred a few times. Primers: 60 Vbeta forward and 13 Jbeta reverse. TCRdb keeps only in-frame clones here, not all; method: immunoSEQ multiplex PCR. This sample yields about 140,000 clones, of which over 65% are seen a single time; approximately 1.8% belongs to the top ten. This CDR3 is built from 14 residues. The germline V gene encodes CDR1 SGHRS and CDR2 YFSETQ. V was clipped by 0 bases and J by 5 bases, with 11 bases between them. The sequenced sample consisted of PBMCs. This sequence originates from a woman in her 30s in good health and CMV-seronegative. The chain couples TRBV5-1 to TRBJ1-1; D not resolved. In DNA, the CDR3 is TGCGCCAGCAGCTTGGGGAGAGTTAGGACTGAAGCTTTCTTT. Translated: CASSLGRVRTEAFF.